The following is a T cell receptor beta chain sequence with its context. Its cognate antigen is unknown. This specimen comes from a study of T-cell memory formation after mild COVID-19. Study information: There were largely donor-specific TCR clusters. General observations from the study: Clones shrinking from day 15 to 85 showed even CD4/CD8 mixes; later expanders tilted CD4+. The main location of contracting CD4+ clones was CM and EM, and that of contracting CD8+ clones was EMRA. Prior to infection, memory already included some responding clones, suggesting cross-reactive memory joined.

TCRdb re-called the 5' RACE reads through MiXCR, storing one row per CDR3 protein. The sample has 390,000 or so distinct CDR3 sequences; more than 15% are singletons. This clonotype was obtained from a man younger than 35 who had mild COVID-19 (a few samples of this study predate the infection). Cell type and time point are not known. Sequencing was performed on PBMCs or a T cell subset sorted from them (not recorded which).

The CDR3 DNA sequence: TGTGCCAGCAGTTACTCGGGACACTCTGGAAACACCATATATTTT. This translates into CASSYSGHSGNTIYF. The chain combines TRBV6-6 with TRBJ1-3; possible D gene TRBD1, 6 bases. Trimming removed 0 bases from V and 0 bases from J, with 6 bases in between. The CDR3 covers 15 residues. Germline loops: CDR1 MNHNY, CDR2 SVGAGI (reference sequence).